The sequence of this TCR beta chain was determined in a study of shared clonotypes between healthy human individuals. To note about this clone: As yet, its antigen is unknown.

Profiling relied on immunoSEQ multiplex PCR, and the TCRdb table lists in-frame clones only, not all of them. Seen here are approximately 2,300,000 clones, roughly 90% observed once, and the top ten hold approximately 0.41%. Findings and limits, study-wide: The generation probabilities recorded for non-shared clonotypes fell below those of clonotypes shared by all four donors. Estimated richness was generally greater in naive than memory subsets.

Source material: naive CD4+ T cells from PBMCs. Stated subset: CD45RA+ positively selected. The source of this sequence is a man between 18 and 35 years old in good health. Some clones in this sample may be carry-over from other donors' samples.

The CDR3 here is CAISLQAGEQYF. In nucleotides, the CDR3 is TGTGCCATCAGCTTACAGGCAGGCGAGCAGTACTTC. This chain joins TRBV10-3 and TRBJ2-7; D may be TRBD1 (5 bases). Germline assignment: CDR1 ENHRY and CDR2 SYGVKD. This CDR3 contains 12 residues. The ends were cut back, 6 bases at V and 6 bases at J, with 12 bases in the middle.